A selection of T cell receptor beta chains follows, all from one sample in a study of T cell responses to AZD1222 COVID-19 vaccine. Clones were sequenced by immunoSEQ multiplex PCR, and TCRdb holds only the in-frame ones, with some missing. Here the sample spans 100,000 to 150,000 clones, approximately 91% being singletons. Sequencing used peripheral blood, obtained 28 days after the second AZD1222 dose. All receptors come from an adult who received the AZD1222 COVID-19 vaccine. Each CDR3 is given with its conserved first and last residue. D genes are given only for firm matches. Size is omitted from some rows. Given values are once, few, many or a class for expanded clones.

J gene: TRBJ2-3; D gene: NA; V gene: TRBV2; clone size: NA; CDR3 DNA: TGTGCCAGCAGTGAAAGCCAGATAGCGCAGTATTTT; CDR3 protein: CASSESQIAQYF
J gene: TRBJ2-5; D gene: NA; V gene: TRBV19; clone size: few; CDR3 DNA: TGTGCCAGTAGTGCTGCACGGCAAGAGACCCAGTACTTC; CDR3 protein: CASSAARQETQYF
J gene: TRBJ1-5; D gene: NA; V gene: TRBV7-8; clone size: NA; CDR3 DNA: TGTGCCAGCAGCTTAGGGGACAGCAATCAGCCCCAGCATTTT; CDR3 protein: CASSLGDSNQPQHF
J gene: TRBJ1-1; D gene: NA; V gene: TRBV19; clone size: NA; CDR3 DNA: TGTGCCAGTAGACACCCGGGAGCCCGGGACACTGAAGCTTTCTTT; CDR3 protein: CASRHPGARDTEAFF
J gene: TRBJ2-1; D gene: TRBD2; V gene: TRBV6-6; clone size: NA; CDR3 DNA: TGTGCCAGCAGTTACTCGAGTAGCGGGGGAGACGAACTGCTCTTC; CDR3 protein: CASSYSSSGGDELLF
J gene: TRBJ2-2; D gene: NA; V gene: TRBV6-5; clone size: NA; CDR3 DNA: TGTGCCAGCAGGAGGGTGGGCTCGAACACCGGGGAGCTGTTTTTT; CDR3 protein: CASRRVGSNTGELFF
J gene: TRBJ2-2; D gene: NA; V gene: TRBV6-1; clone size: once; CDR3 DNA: TGTGCCAGCAGTGAAGCGACGGGAGTAACCGGGGAGCTGTTTTTT; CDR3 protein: CASSEATGVTGELFF
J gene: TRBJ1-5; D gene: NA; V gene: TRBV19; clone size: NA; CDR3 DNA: TGTGCCAGTAGTATAACAGGGTTAGCCTATAGCAATCAGCCCCAGCATTTT; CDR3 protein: CASSITGLAYSNQPQHF
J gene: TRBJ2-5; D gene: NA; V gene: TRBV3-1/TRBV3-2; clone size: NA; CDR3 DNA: TGTGCCAGCAGCCAAGTGGACGGGTTGGAGACCCAGTACTTC; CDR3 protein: CASSQVDGLETQYF
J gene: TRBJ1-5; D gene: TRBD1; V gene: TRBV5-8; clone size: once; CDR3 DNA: TGTGCCAGCAGCGGGGGACAGGGTGAGGGCAATCAGCCCCAGCATTTT; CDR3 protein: CASSGGQGEGNQPQHF
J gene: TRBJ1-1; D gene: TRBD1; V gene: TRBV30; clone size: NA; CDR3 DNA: TGTGCCTGGAGTGTAAGGGGGCCCACTGAAGCTTTCTTT; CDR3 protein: CAWSVRGPTEAFF
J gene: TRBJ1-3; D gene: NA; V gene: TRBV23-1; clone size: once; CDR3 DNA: TGCGCCAGCACCTGGCTAAACACCATATATTTT; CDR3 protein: CASTWLNTIYF